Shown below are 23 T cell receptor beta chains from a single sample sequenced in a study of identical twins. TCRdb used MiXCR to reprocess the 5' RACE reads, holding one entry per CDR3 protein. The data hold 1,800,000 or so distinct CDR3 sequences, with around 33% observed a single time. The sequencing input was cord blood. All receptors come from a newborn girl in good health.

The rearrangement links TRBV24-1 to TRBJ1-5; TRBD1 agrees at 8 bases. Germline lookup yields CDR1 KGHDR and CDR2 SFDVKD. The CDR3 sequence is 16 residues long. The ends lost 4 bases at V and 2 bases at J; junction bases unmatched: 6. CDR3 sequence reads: CATSDRTGLGNQPQHF. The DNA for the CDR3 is TGTGCCACCAGTGACCGGACAGGGTTGGGCAATCAGCCCCAGCATTTT.

This chain's CDR3 is CASSVADSTYERYF. CDR3 sequence (DNA): TGTGCCAGCAGCGTAGCCGACAGCACCTACGAGCGGTACTTC. The chain recombines TRBV9 with TRBJ2-5; tentative D call: TRBD1 (5 bases). CDR1 SGDLS and CDR2 YYNGEE come from the germline V gene. The CDR3 totals 14 residues. The V end was cut by 0 bases, the J end by 13 bases, with 19 bases between.

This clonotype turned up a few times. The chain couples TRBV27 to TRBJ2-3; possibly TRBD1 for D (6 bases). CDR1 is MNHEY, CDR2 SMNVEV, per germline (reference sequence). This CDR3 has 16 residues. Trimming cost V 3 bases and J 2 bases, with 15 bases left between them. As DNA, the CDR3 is TGTGCCAGCAGTTTCCCTCCGGGACACGACACAGATACGCAGTATTTT. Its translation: CASSFPPGHDTDTQYF.

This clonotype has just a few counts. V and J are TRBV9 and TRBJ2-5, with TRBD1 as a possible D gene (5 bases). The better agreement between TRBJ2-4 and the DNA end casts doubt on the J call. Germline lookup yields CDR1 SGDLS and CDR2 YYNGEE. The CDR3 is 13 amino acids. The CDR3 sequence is CASSVVGHNIQYF. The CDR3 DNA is TGTGCCAGCAGCGTTGTGGGGCATAACATTCAGTACTTC.

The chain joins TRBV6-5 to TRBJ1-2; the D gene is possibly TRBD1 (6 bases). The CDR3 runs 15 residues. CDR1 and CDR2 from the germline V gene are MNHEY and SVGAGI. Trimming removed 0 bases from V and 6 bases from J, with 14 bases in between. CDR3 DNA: TGTGCCAGCAGTTACTCTGGCCCCGGACAGAATGGCTACACCTTC. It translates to CASSYSGPGQNGYTF.

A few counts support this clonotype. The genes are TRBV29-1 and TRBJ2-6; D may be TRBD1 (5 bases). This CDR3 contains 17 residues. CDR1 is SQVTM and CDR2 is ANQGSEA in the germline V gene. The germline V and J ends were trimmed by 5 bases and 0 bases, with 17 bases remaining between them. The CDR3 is CSVQDTFLSSGANVLTF. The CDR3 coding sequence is TGCAGCGTTCAGGACACCTTTTTGAGCTCTGGGGCCAACGTCCTGACTTTC.

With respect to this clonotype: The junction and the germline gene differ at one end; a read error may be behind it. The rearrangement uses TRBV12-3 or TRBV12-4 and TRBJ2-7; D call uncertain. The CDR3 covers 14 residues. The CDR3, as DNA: TGTGCCAGCTCATCCCGATCCCCCTCCTACGGGCAGTACTTC. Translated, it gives CASSSRSPSYGQYF.

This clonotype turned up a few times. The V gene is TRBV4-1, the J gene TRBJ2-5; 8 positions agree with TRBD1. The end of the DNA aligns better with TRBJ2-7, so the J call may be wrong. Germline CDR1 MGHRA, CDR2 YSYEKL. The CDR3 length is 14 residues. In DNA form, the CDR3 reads TGCGCCAGCAGCCATCTGGACAGGGACTACGAGCAGTACTTC. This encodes CASSHLDRDYEQYF.

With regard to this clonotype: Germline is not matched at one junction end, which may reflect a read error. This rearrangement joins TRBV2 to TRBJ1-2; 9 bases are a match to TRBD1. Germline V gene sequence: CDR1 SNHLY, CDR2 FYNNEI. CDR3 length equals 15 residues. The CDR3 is CVSTADRGAQGGYTF. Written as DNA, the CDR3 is TGTGTCAGCACCGCAGACAGGGGGGCGCAGGGTGGCTACACCTTC.

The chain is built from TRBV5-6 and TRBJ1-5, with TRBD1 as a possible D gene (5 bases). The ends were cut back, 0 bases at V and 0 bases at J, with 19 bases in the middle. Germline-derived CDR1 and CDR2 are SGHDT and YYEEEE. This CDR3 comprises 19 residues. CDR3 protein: CASSLAGPSRGLSNQPQHF. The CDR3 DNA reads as TGTGCCAGCAGCTTGGCGGGCCCGTCAAGGGGCCTTAGCAATCAGCCCCAGCATTTT.

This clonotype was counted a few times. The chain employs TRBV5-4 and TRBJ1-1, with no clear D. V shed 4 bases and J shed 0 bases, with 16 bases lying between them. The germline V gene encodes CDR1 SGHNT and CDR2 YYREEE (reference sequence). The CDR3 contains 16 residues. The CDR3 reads CASSPDRRGMNTEAFF. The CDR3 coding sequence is TGTGCCAGCAGCCCCGATCGCCGGGGAATGAACACTGAAGCTTTCTTT.

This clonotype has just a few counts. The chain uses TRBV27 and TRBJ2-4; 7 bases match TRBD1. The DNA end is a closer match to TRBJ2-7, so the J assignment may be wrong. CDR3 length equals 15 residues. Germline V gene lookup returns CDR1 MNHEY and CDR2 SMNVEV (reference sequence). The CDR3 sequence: CASSFPGQVIYEQYF. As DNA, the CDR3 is TGTGCCAGCAGTTTCCCAGGACAGGTAATCTACGAGCAGTACTTC.

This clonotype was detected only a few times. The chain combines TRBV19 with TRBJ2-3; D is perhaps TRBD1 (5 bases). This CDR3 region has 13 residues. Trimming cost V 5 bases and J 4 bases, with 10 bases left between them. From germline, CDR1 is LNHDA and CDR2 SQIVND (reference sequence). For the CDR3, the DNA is TGTGCCAGTAGTGGCTCAGGGTCAGATACGCAGTATTTT. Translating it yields CASSGSGSDTQYF.

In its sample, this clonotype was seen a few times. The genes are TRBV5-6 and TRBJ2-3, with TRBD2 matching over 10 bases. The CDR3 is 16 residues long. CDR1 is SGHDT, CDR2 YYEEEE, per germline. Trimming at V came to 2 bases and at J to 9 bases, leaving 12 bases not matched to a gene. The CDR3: CASSFSGGPPSVTQYF. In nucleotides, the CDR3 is TGTGCCAGCAGCTTTAGCGGGGGGCCGCCCTCTGTAACGCAGTATTTT.

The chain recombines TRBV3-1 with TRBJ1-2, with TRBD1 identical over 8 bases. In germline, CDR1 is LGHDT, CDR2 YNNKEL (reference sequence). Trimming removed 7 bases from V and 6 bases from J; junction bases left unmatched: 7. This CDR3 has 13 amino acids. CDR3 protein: CASTRGQGDGYTF. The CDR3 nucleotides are TGTGCCAGCACGCGAGGACAGGGCGATGGCTACACCTTC.

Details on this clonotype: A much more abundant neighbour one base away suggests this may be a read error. The CDR3 reads CAIGERGEQYF. The DNA for the CDR3 is TGTGCCATCGGTGAGCGAGGCGAGCAGTACTTC. The chain has TRBV10-3 and TRBJ2-7; D gene ambiguous. Germline values: CDR1 ENHRY, CDR2 SYGVKD. CDR3 length equals 11 residues.

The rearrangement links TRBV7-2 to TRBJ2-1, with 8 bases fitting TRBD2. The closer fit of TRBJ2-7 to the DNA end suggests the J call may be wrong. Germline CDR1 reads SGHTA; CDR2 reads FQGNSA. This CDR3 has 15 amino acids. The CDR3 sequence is CASSSSGPAYNEQYF. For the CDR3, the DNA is TGTGCCAGCAGCTCTAGCGGGCCGGCCTACAATGAGCAGTACTTC.

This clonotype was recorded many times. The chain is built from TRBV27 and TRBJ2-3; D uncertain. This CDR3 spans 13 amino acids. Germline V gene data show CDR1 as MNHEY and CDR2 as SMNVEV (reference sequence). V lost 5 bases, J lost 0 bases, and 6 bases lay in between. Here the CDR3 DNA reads TGTGCCAGCAGTCCCTACAGCACAGATACGCAGTATTTT. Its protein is CASSPYSTDTQYF.

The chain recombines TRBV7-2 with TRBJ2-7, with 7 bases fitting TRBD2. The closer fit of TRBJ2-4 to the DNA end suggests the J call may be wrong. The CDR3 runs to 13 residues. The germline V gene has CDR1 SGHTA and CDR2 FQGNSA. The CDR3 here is CASSLASGNIQYF. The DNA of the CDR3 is TGTGCCAGCAGCTTAGCTAGCGGGAACATTCAGTACTTC.

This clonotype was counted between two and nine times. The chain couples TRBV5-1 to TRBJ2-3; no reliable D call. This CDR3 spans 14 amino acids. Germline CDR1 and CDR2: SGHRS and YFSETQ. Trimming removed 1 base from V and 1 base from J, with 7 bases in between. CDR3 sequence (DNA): TGCGCCAGCAGCTTGACACTCCGCACAGATACGCAGTATTTT. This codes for CASSLTLRTDTQYF.

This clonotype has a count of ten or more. Written as DNA, the CDR3 is TGTGCCAGCAGCTTAGTATGGGGGCGGTACAATGAGCAGTTCTTC. This codes for CASSLVWGRYNEQFF. V is TRBV7-9 and J is TRBJ2-1; tentative D call: TRBD1 (6 bases). CDR1 SEHNR and CDR2 FQNEAQ come from the germline V gene (reference sequence). The CDR3 is 15 residues long. V was shortened by 1 base and J by 4 bases, with 11 bases between the two germline ends.

The CDR3 coding sequence is TGTGCCAGCAGCAAGTCCGGGACCCCGGGAGATACGCAGTATTTT. Translating gives CASSKSGTPGDTQYF. The chain carries TRBV7-9 and TRBJ2-3; D could derive from TRBD1 or TRBD2 (5 bases each). CDR1 is SEHNR, CDR2 FQNEAQ, per germline (reference sequence). CDR3 length equals 15 residues. V was shortened by 5 bases and J by 5 bases, with 17 bases between the two germline ends.

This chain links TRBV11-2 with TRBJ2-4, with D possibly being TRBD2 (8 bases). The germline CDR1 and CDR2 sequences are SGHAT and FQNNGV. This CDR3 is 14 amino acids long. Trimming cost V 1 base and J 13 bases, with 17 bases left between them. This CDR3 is CASSLVAGQPVQYF. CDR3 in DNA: TGTGCCAGCAGCTTAGTAGCGGGACAGCCTGTGCAGTACTTC.